The TCR beta chain under discussion was sequenced for a study of Graves' ophthalmopathy and Graves' hyperthyroidism. Study-wide results and limits: Sensitivity of 60% to 71% and specificity of roughly 72% were achieved by the model that predicted ophthalmopathy progression. Blood also harbored most expanded thyroid clonotypes above 0.001 frequency.

This clonotype was counted a few times. The antigen remains undetermined. This may be a read error, as it is one base from a much larger clone. Patients with other autoimmune diseases, uncontrolled infections, pregnancy or lactation were excluded. TCR beta CDR3 amplification used RNA transcripts. HTBI primers served in a first-round RT-PCR, which a second-round multiplex PCR followed. TCRdb re-called the multiplex PCR reads through MiXCR, storing one row per CDR3 protein. The repertoire includes 620,000 or so distinct CDR3 sequences, about 24% of them detected once, and around 6.5% sits in the top ten. The source is a young woman with stable Graves' hyperthyroidism. Some clones in this sample may be carry-over from other donors' samples. The specimen was peripheral blood.

The DNA for the CDR3 is TGTGCCAGCAAGGCCAGGGGGCTCGTCACTGAAGCTTGCTTT. It specifies CASKARGLVTEACF. The chain recombines TRBV27 with TRBJ1-1; 8 bases map to TRBD1. Germline V gene sequence: CDR1 MNHEY, CDR2 SMNVEV (reference sequence). The CDR3 totals 14 residues.